The 7 T cell receptor beta chains in this list originate from one sample, sequenced in a study of T cells in narcolepsy (dated by TCRdb to the late 2010s). Library preparation was by the immunoSEQ multiplex PCR assay. TCRdb limited this immuneACCESS table to in-frame rearrangements with V and J called. A share of clones is missing; checked studies link under half to unresolved V genes, and the rest is unexplained. Counted in this sample were around 30,000 clones; roughly 80% of them appeared once. The ten most abundant clones make up 2% to 2.5% of the sample. Material: memory (CD45RA-) CD4+ T cells from blood. The intended sense of this specimen's cell subset or site label: memory T cells sorted ex vivo from peripheral blood. These receptors originate from a human donor in good health.

This sequence joins TRBV6-6 and TRBJ2-7; no firm D call. The V and J ends lost 4 bases and 1 base respectively, with 5 bases between them. This CDR3 region has 12 residues. CDR1 is MNHNY, CDR2 SVGAGI, per germline (reference sequence). This CDR3 reads CASSSTSYEQYF. CDR3 DNA: TGTGCCAGCAGTTCGACGTCCTACGAGCAGTACTTC.

This clone has just a few counts. J is TRBJ1-1 and V is TRBV30; no clear D. Germline V gene sequence: CDR1 GTSNPN, CDR2 SVGIG (reference sequence). Trimming took off 2 bases at V and 3 bases at J, with 10 bases between the two ends. The CDR3 has 13 amino acids. The CDR3 reads CAWSRNMDTEAFF. The CDR3, as DNA: TGTGCCTGGAGTCGAAATATGGACACTGAAGCTTTCTTT.

This clone was counted once. This sequence joins TRBV5-1 and TRBJ2-1; TRBD2 is a possible D gene (6 bases). CDR3 size: 15 residues. V was cut by 2 bases and J by 1 base, with 10 bases left in between. CDR1 and CDR2 from the germline V gene are SGHRS and YFSETQ. CDR3 nucleotide sequence: TGCGCCAGCAGCTTCGGCGGGATGTCCTACAATGAGCAGTTCTTC. Encoded protein: CASSFGGMSYNEQFF.

V and J are TRBV6-6 and TRBJ1-1, with TRBD1 identical over 8 bases. Germline lookup yields CDR1 MNHNY and CDR2 SVGAGI (reference sequence). The CDR3 is made up of 15 amino acids. Trimming removed 0 bases from V and 1 base from J; junction bases left unmatched: 1. CDR3 loop: CASSYSGQGNTEAFF. CDR3 sequence (DNA): TGTGCCAGCAGTTACTCCGGACAGGGGAACACTGAAGCTTTCTTT.

The chain links TRBV30 to TRBJ2-1, with 14 bases that match TRBD2. V dropped 5 bases and J dropped 1; count of bases not matched to a gene: 16. Germline values: CDR1 GTSNPN, CDR2 SVGIG (reference sequence). The CDR3 has 20 amino acids. The CDR3 DNA sequence: TGTGCCTGGGGGGGCATTAGGACTAGCGGGAGGCAGGTATCCTACAATGAGCAGTTCTTC. This sequence encodes CAWGGIRTSGRQVSYNEQFF.

The V and J genes are TRBV6-1 and TRBJ1-2; D uncertain. Looked up from germline, CDR1 is MNHNS and CDR2 is SASEGT. The V and J ends lost 6 bases and 7 bases respectively, with 12 bases between them. The CDR3 length is 12 residues. The CDR3 bases are TGTGCCAGCAGGGAGACTATCGGTGGCTACACCTTC. It codes for CASRETIGGYTF.

This clone came up once. The chain combines TRBV11-2 with TRBJ1-3; 7 bases are a match to TRBD1. The CDR3 runs 15 residues. The germline V gene has CDR1 SGHAT and CDR2 FQNNGV. V was pared by 5 bases and J by 3 bases, with 7 bases of the junction left unmatched. CDR3 nucleotide sequence: TGTGCCAGCAGCCACCCAGGGGGGAGTGGAAACACCATATATTTT. Translated: CASSHPGGSGNTIYF.